This entry lists 20 T cell receptor beta chains sequenced from one sample in a study of blood T cell repertoires in COVID-19. Assay: immunoSEQ multiplex PCR; the TCRdb copy retains only in-frame clones and omits some. This sample carries 95,000 to 150,000 clones, over 65% of them seen once, and the ten largest clones take 4% to 5%. Sequences were obtained from peripheral blood. These receptors were taken from a woman in her 70s with acute or convalescent COVID-19.

The chain combines TRBV14 with TRBJ1-1; tentative D call: TRBD1 (5 bases). Germline V CDR1 and CDR2: SGHDN, FVKESK. Trimming left V 0 bases short and J 0 bases short, with 17 bases between. CDR3 size: 18 residues. CDR3: CASSQDLDSPPMNTEAFF. The CDR3 DNA follows: TGTGCCAGCAGCCAAGATCTCGACAGCCCTCCGATGAACACTGAAGCTTTCTTT.

The V and J genes are TRBV10-3 and TRBJ1-1, with TRBD1 as a possible D gene (5 bases). Trimming pared 7 bases from V and 0 bases from J, leaving 12 bases between. The CDR3 has 14 amino acids. Germline V gene sequence: CDR1 ENHRY, CDR2 SYGVKD. CDR3 coding DNA: TGTGCCATCATGGGGGGACGTATGAACACTGAAGCTTTCTTT. This codes for CAIMGGRMNTEAFF.

Here the CDR3 DNA reads TGTGCCAGCAGCTTGGGGCTCAACTATGGCTACACCTTC. Residues: CASSLGLNYGYTF. The chain carries TRBV5-6 and TRBJ1-2; no reliable D call. The ends were cut back, 0 bases at V and 2 bases at J, with 5 bases in the middle. Germline V gene lookup returns CDR1 SGHDT and CDR2 YYEEEE. The CDR3 spans 13 residues.

The chain is built from TRBV9 and TRBJ1-4; tentative D call: TRBD1 (6 bases). V was cut by 2 bases and J by 8 bases, with 16 bases left in between. CDR1 and CDR2 (germline): SGDLS, YYNGEE. The CDR3 is made up of 15 amino acids. The CDR3: CASSVAGGAREKLFF. The DNA of the CDR3 is TGTGCCAGCAGCGTGGCGGGGGGGGCCCGGGAAAAACTGTTTTTT.

The chain uses TRBV10-2 and TRBJ2-2; 7 nucleotides align to TRBD2. The CDR3 covers 18 residues. Germline V gene data show CDR1 as WSHSY and CDR2 as SAAADI. V was pared by 6 bases and J by 3 bases, with 16 bases of the junction left unmatched. CDR3 coding DNA: TGCGCCAGCAGCGGGGACTATCAACCCACCCCCTACACCGGGGAGCTGTTTTTT. Amino acid sequence: CASSGDYQPTPYTGELFF.

Concerning this clone itself: Germline is not matched at one junction end, which may reflect a read error. V gene TRBV7-6 combines with J gene TRBJ1-2; perhaps TRBD1 as D (6 bases). CDR1 SGHVS and CDR2 FNYEAQ come from the germline V gene. The CDR3 is 12 amino acids. The CDR3 is CASSLAYGQLDF. Written as DNA, the CDR3 is TGTGCCAGCAGCTTAGCTTACGGACAGTTAGACTTC. Supplemented by reference TRBV7-6 and TRBJ1-2, the full variable domain reads GAGVSQSPRYKVTKRGQDVALRCDPISGHVSLYWYRQALGQGPEFLTYFNYEAQQDKSGLPNDRFSAERPEGSISTLTIQRTEQRDSAMYRCASSLAYGQLDFGSGTRLTVV.

The chain has TRBV12-3 or TRBV12-4 and TRBJ2-7, with D possibly matching TRBD2 (5 bases). The ends were cut back, 3 bases at V and 6 bases at J, with 9 bases in the middle. The CDR3 is 12 amino acids. The DNA for the CDR3 is TGTGCCAGCAGTTTCGGTCGGGGCGAGCAGTACGTC. As protein: CASSFGRGEQYV.

The gene calls are TRBV7-9 and TRBJ2-7; maybe TRBD1 (7 bases). The CDR3 is 15 amino acids. Germline CDR1 reads SEHNR; CDR2 reads FQNEAQ (reference sequence). Trimming stripped 7 bases from V and 2 bases from J, with 18 bases between. The CDR3 reads CASTPYGGQTYEQYV. The CDR3 DNA sequence: TGTGCCAGCACTCCCTACGGGGGACAGACCTACGAGCAGTACGTC.

V and J are TRBV6-2 or TRBV6-3 and TRBJ1-5; 11 bases are shared with TRBD1. There are 16 residues in the CDR3. J was trimmed by 9 bases and V by 1 base; bases with no gene match: 8. The germline CDR1 and CDR2 sequences are MNHEY and SVGEGT. This CDR3 reads CASSYLRTGGSGPQHF. The CDR3 bases are TGTGCCAGCAGTTACTTACGGACAGGGGGCTCGGGGCCCCAGCATTTT.

The V call is TRBV10-3, the J call TRBJ2-3; D is perhaps TRBD2 (6 bases). The CDR3 totals 15 residues. Germline assignment: CDR1 ENHRY and CDR2 SYGVKD. The V gene lost 0 bases and the J gene lost 2 bases, with 9 bases spanning the gap. CDR3 protein: CAISESEGTTDTQYF. CDR3 bases: TGTGCCATCAGTGAGTCGGAGGGGACCACAGATACGCAGTATTTT.

This clone was counted a few times. The V gene is TRBV5-6, the J gene TRBJ1-2; 9 positions match TRBD1. With V trimmed by 4 bases and J by 4 bases, 8 bases remained unmatched. Per germline, CDR1 SGHDT and CDR2 YYEEEE. The CDR3 loop spans 15 amino acids. The CDR3 loop is CASSGWDRDGYGYTF. The CDR3 DNA reads as TGTGCCAGCAGCGGGTGGGACAGGGACGGCTATGGCTACACCTTC.

The chain joins TRBV29-1 to TRBJ2-2, with TRBD1 matching over 7 bases. After removal of 8 bases from V and 0 bases from J, the junction contained 9 bases not matched to a gene. This CDR3 has 15 amino acids. Germline V gene data show CDR1 as SQVTM and CDR2 as ANQGSEA. In DNA, the CDR3 is TGCAGCATTGGGACAGCTGACTCGAACACCGGGGAGCTGTTTTTT. It is translated as CSIGTADSNTGELFF.

The gene calls are TRBV2 and TRBJ1-1; D might be TRBD1 (6 bases). The CDR3 has 13 amino acids. V was clipped by 7 bases and J by 0 bases, with 9 bases between them. Germline V gives CDR1 SNHLY, CDR2 FYNNEI. For the CDR3, the DNA is TGTGCCAGCATGGACAGAGTGAACACTGAAGCTTTCTTT. Translation: CASMDRVNTEAFF. Supplemented by reference TRBV2 and TRBJ1-1, the full variable domain reads EPEVTQTPSHQVTQMGQEVILRCVPISNHLYFYWYRQILGQKVEFLVSFYNNEISEKSEIFDDQFSVERPDGSNFTLKIRSTKLEDSAMYFCASMDRVNTEAFFGQGTRLTVV.

This clone was seen just once. This sequence joins TRBV7-2 and TRBJ1-2, with D uncertain. CDR1 and CDR2 (germline): SGHTA, FQGNSA. The CDR3 contains 15 residues. With 1 base removed from V and 5 bases from J, the gap between germline ends came to 14 bases. CDR3 bases: TGTGCCAGCAGCTTAGGTTCTGAGCGAATGTATGGCTACACCTTC. This sequence encodes CASSLGSERMYGYTF.

This rearrangement joins TRBV18 to TRBJ1-1; TRBD1 aligns across 10 bases. Germline values: CDR1 KGHSH, CDR2 LQKENI. The CDR3 is made up of 15 amino acids. With V trimmed by 5 bases and J by 6 bases, 9 bases remained unmatched. The CDR3 reads CASSTQTGGASEAFF. DNA of the CDR3: TGTGCCAGCTCAACGCAGACAGGGGGCGCATCTGAAGCTTTCTTT.

The chain uses TRBV6-6 and TRBJ1-2; 9 bases map to TRBD1. Per germline, CDR1 MNHNY and CDR2 SVGAGI (reference sequence). The CDR3 is made up of 16 amino acids. The junction had 6 bases not matched to a gene; V was cut back by 2 bases and J by 2 bases. This chain's CDR3 is CASSYLTGQGNYGYTF. The CDR3 nucleotides read TGTGCCAGCAGTTACCTGACGGGACAGGGAAACTATGGCTACACCTTC.

J is TRBJ1-2 and V is TRBV7-2, with a weak D call TRBD1 (6 bases). The V gene's germline CDR1 is SGHTA and CDR2 FQGNSA. This CDR3 region has 13 residues. The V end was cut by 5 bases, the J end by 6 bases, with 13 bases between. CDR3 coding DNA: TGTGCCAGCAGCGTAAACTACAGGGATGGCTACACCTTC. This translates into CASSVNYRDGYTF. The complete variable domain, with remaining parts taken from reference TRBV7-2 and TRBJ1-2, reads GAGVSQSPSNKVTEKGKDVELRCDPISGHTALYWYRQSLGQGLEFLIYFQGNSAPDKSGLPSDRFSAERTGGSVSTLTIQRTQQEDSAVYLCASSVNYRDGYTFGSGTRLTVV.

This clone was seen once. The chain uses TRBV13 and TRBJ1-6, with 7 bases matching TRBD1. V trimming: 1 base; J trimming: 0 bases; junction bases outside the gene matches: 6. Germline V gene sequence: CDR1 PRHDT, CDR2 FYEKMQ (reference sequence). CDR3 length equals 18 residues. In nucleotides, the CDR3 is TGTGCCAGCAGCTTAGTCAGGGGGTCCAACTCCTATAATTCACCCCTCCACTTT. Its protein is CASSLVRGSNSYNSPLHF.

This clone was recorded a few times. This sequence joins TRBV7-9 and TRBJ1-6; TRBD1 agrees at 11 bases. With 8 bases clipped from V and 6 bases from J, the junction kept 9 bases outside the gene matches. The germline CDR1 and CDR2 sequences are SEHNR and FQNEAQ (reference sequence). The CDR3 runs to 16 residues. The CDR3 is CASDQGGTGGNSPLHF. The CDR3 coding sequence is TGTGCCAGCGATCAGGGTGGGACAGGGGGTAATTCACCCCTCCACTTT.

This clone was counted only a few times. The rearrangement joins TRBV12-3 or TRBV12-4 to TRBJ1-1; D call uncertain. CDR3 length: 12 residues. Trimming cost V 6 bases and J 11 bases, with 16 bases left between them. The CDR3 DNA follows: TGTGCCAGCAGGTTGGGCCCGGCTTCTGCTTTCTTT. It specifies CASRLGPASAFF.